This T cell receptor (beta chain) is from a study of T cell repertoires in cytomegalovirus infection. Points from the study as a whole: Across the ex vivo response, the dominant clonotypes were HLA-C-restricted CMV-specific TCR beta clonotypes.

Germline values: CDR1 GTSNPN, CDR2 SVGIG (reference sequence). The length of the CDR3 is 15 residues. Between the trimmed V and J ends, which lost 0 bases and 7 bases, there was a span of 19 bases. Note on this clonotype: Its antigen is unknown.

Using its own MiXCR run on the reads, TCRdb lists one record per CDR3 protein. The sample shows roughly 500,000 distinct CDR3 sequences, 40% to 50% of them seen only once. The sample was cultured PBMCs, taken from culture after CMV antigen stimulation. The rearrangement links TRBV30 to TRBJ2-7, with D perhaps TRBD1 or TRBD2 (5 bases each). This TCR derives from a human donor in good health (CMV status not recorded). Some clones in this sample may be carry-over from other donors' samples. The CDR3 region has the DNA TGTGCCTGGAGTGTACTATCTAGGGGAGATCAAGAGCAGTACTTC. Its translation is CAWSVLSRGDQEQYF.